The present T cell receptor (beta chain) was sequenced within a study of blood T cell repertoires in COVID-19. Overall study: PBMCs, B-cell-depleted T cells, or T cells provided the cDNA or gDNA that made up the material.

In the original processing: Scientists estimated how many nucleated cells there were by amplifying reference gene primers. Clones were sequenced by immunoSEQ multiplex PCR, and TCRdb holds only the in-frame ones, with some missing. The DNA was the basis for D and trimming; V, J and clone size are from that table. The sample records some 56,000 clones, 70% to 85% being singletons. This clonotype was sampled from a man older than 75 with COVID-19, enrolled during active disease. The sequenced sample was peripheral blood.

This chain's CDR3 is CASSVEGNSPLHF. CDR3 DNA: TGTGCCAGCAGCGTAGAGGGGAATTCACCCCTCCACTTT. This sequence joins TRBV9 and TRBJ1-6, with a tentative D call TRBD1 (5 bases). Germline CDR1 reads SGDLS; CDR2 reads YYNGEE. The V end lost 0 bases, the J end lost 7 bases, and 5 bases lay between the germline ends. The CDR3 length is 13 residues.